This TCR beta chain was retrieved from a study of cytomegalovirus exposure and HLA in healthy donors (dated by TCRdb to between 2016 and 2019). Notes on the research overall: According to an earlier analysis of 550 to 750 of the donors, about 190 million T cells yielded roughly 110 million unique TCR beta sequences and less than 300 Gb of sequence data. Roughly 300 gigabases of sequencing data and approximately 93 million unique TCR sequences were included in an early release covering over 600 HLA-typed donors. The genetic ancestry cluster associated with self-reported Caucasian donors included about four fifths of the 300 to 400 genotyped donors. The aim of the study was to test whether cataloging public T cell receptors could identify signatures of past pathogen exposure. Using immunosequencing, the study profiled T cell repertoires from some 670 subjects and related those repertoires to cytomegalovirus serostatus. Besides the first cohort of 666 subjects, a separate validation cohort made up of roughly 130 different subjects was used. To predict cytomegalovirus infection status, the study combined high-throughput TCR immunosequencing, statistical association of individual TCRs with disease status, and machine learning. A later analysis re-examined previously published TCR beta repertoires from about 700 donors and added high-resolution HLA genotyping to investigate patterns of TCR occurrence. Rather than using new phenotypic data, the later analysis identified candidate immune exposures from TCR beta sequences and from how often those sequences occurred across donors. To decide whether each TCR beta V gene segment behaved as functional or pseudogenic, an earlier analysis of 587 of the donors relied on high-throughput TCR beta sequencing. Donor age, sex, ethnicity and CMV serostatus were compiled alongside the repertoire data. Genome-wide SNP genotypes for about 60% of the 666 donors were used in a later genetic analysis, which treated that subset as a discovery cohort. All discovery cohort repertoires had been generated on a single sequencing platform. Both class I and class II loci were covered by HLA typing, at four-digit resolution. The number of donors typed differed by locus, with roughly 620-630 for A, B, C, DRB1 and DQB1, roughly 520 for DQA1, 600 to 610 for DPA1, and over 400 for DPB1. A handful of DR-DQ haplotypes were treated as single units for association and clustering because of strong linkage in the cohort. Among some 410 genotyped donors of the cohort, an average of approximately 200,000 unique TCR beta nucleotide sequences was sequenced per donor, of which 15% to 20% were non-productive. General conclusions and limits of the study: At a false discovery rate of 0.05, a later analysis linked 16,951 TCR beta sequences to specific HLA alleles. Across donors, most TCR sequences were observed very rarely, whereas some public TCRs were present in many individuals. A further reported finding was that TCR beta sequences accurately predicted the HLA-A and HLA-B alleles for most subjects in the first cohort. The presence/absence analyses assumed that sequencing depth was roughly uniform across donors, and that assumption may not be true. Because HLA typing was missing for some donors at each locus, association tests included only the typed subset. The 87-base-pair reads could not distinguish some IMGT-functional V segments, including TRBV6-2 and TRBV6-3, so those segments were excluded. Immune exposure information for the cohort was limited to CMV serostatus. It was suggested by the authors that the approach could potentially be generalized to other disease states and immunological phenotypes. Broadly in line with IMGT annotations, most TCR beta V segments showed up in productive rearrangements about 87% or about 30% of the time in an earlier analysis of around 550 of the donors. Strong co-occurrence of HLA alleles, especially DR and DQ, made assigning TCR associations to individual alleles difficult. In the study, 150 to 200 TCR beta chains were listed as associated with cytomegalovirus. A cluster of highly shared sequence variants was judged likely to represent a technical artifact of the sequencing pipeline. According to a later analysis, TCR association rates differed among HLA loci, with DRB1 alleles showing the most associated TCRs and HLA-C alleles showing the fewest. In a later genetic analysis, fewer N-insertions in productive TCRs were reported among donors in an Asian-associated ancestry cluster than the roughly 640-donor mean. Linkage disequilibrium might explain the correlated functional status among segregating V segments, but an unknown experimental factor could not be ruled out. A later genetic analysis associated a missense DCLRE1C variant with V-gene and J-gene trimming of TCR beta chains, and an independent cohort replicated the association. Because counts were too low, approximately 15 rarely observed V segments, including chromosome 9 orphons, were excluded from the earlier analysis of fewer than 650 of the donors. The cohort was sequenced for TCR beta chains only, and without alpha or paired-chain data the features that could be detected were limited. Cytomegalovirus status was reported to be diagnosed by the classifier with high specificity and sensitivity in both the original and validation cohorts. According to a later analysis, most CMV-associated TCR beta chains appeared to be HLA-restricted, and the HLA associations seemed to be driven largely by CMV exposure. In a later analysis, several top co-occurrence clusters were reported to appear linked to parvovirus B19, influenza, CMV and Epstein-Barr virus. Three of the identified cytomegalovirus-associated TCR beta chains were confirmed in vitro to be specific for cytomegalovirus antigens. Compared with equally common non-associated chains, HLA-associated TCR beta chains in a later analysis were more clonally expanded and had lower generation probabilities.

The cohort consisted of hundreds of healthy bone marrow donors. At the time of sampling, all cohort members were nominally healthy, though unrecorded immune exposures were likely present. The donor was CMV seronegative and belonged to the group of around 350 seronegative cohort members. Each donor provided a peripheral blood sample, and peripheral blood mononuclear cells were used for TCR beta sequencing. The Qiagen DNeasy Blood Extraction Kit was used to extract genomic DNA from the blood cell samples. Libraries came from the immunoSEQ multiplex PCR assay. The multiplex PCR relied on a mix of 60 forward primers for TCR Vbeta segments and 13 reverse primers for TCR Jbeta segments. The CDR3 region of rearranged TCR beta genes was amplified from genomic DNA by a multiplex PCR assay. On the Illumina HiSeq System, the amplified TCR beta libraries were sequenced as 87-base-pair reads. On the study's bioinformatics: A later analysis counted approximately 84 million unique TCR beta chains across the 670 or so repertoires, and some 11 million of these chains were shared by at least two donors. Raw reads were error-corrected and collapsed into unique sequences with a nearest-neighbor algorithm that merged closely related sequences to remove PCR and sequencing errors. Alignment of CDR3 sequences to IMGT reference sequences was used to assign V, D and J gene segments. For a sequence to be retained, a match of at least six nucleotides to both a V gene segment and a J gene segment was required. A rearrangement counted as productive if the CDR3 had no stop codons and remained in frame with V and J, and every other rearrangement counted as non-productive. Following IMGT convention, CDR3 was defined as the stretch from the second conserved V-encoded cysteine up to the conserved J-encoded phenylalanine. In an earlier analysis of some 550 of the donors, sequences lacking an unambiguous match to a single V gene segment were excluded. In an earlier analysis of approximately 500 of the donors, a V segment was called functional when productive rearrangements were above 56.7%, and segregating when the standard deviation between donors exceeded 5%. A statistical classification framework was built to diagnose cytomegalovirus status from the catalog of TCR beta chain sequences. A later analysis assigned V and J genes by comparing TCR nucleotide sequences with IMGT/GENE-DB human TR gene sequences. A later analysis assigned CDR3 sequences and most-parsimonious VDJ recombination scenarios with the TCRdist pipeline. In a later analysis, every TCR beta chain was defined by the combination of its CDR3 amino acid sequence and its V-gene family, and reads without a unique V-gene family were dropped. A later analysis removed several hundred highly shared, low-generation-probability nucleotide sequences to deal with suspected cross-contamination and a sequencing artifact. In a later analysis, a clonal expansion index for each public chain was calculated from normalized within-repertoire ranks of inferred template counts. In a later analysis, generation probabilities were computed using a VDJ recombination model fitted to out-of-frame rearrangements, and the results were checked against IGoR. In a later analysis, hypergeometric tests were used to score TCR-TCR, TCR-HLA and TCR-CMV co-occurrence, with a repertoire-size bias correction applied to TCR pairs. To estimate false discovery rates, a later analysis permuted the HLA or CMV assignments 20 times. A later analysis grouped co-occurring TCRs with DBSCAN, adding TCRdist sequence similarity when clustering within HLA-allele-positive subsets. For co-occurrence clustering, repertoires with fewer than 30,000 or more than 120,000 public chains were excluded, along with roughly five repertoires with anomalous nucleotide sharing. The table was pulled from immuneACCESS by TCRdb, which kept in-frame rearrangements only. Such tables lose some clones; where checked, under half of the loss comes from unresolved V genes, and the rest has no known cause. From that table come the V and J calls and clone size; the DNA was used to work out D and trimming. The sample table holds 140,000 or so clones, of which around 90% were seen once. The ten largest clones capture 0.51% of the sample.

CDR1 is given as SGDLS and CDR2 as YYNGEE, both from the germline V gene. Unmatched junction bases come to 4, with V trimmed by 4 bases and J by 5 bases. There are 14 amino acids in the CDR3, from cysteine to phenylalanine inclusive. The only DNA kept is the CDR3, 42 bases in frame from the first base. Notes on this clone: This clone's antigen is unknown. Base qualities are missing; no much larger clone stands one base away.

The sample consisted of PBMCs. The chain is assembled from TRBV9 and TRBJ2-2; the central 8 bases match TRBD1. This clonotype was sampled from a woman aged 40-49 years in good health and CMV-seronegative. The CDR3 reads CASSPQGETGELFF. The nucleotide sequence reads TGTGCCAGCAGCCCACAGGGGGAAACCGGGGAGCTGTTTTTT.